This is a list of T cell receptor beta chains from one sample in a study of a mutant IDH1 vaccine in newly diagnosed glioma. Which antigens these TCRs recognize remains unknown. Produced via immunoSEQ multiplex PCR; TCRdb's table is partial and in-frame only. The table records 9,000 to 13,000 clones, around 85% of them present only once. Source: PBMCs, taken from a glioma patient whose treatment included an IDH1 peptide vaccine. All receptors derive from a man in his thirties or forties with glioma. CDR3s include the opening cysteine and the closing phenylalanine or tryptophan. The D gene is left open where the match is weak. Clone size is given for some rows only: seen once, a few or many times, or a class if the clone is expanded.

D	size	J	V	DNA	CDR3
.	.	TRBJ1-2	TRBV7-9	TGTGCCAGCAGCTTAGATGGGGGCAGTGGCTACACCTTC	CASSLDGGSGYTF
.	once	TRBJ2-3	TRBV4-2	TGTGCCAGCAGCCAAGATCGGGCTAGCGGCACAGATACGCAGTATTTT	CASSQDRASGTDTQYF
.	.	TRBJ2-7	TRBV27	TGTGCCAGCAGCCTGACGGTGGGGTACGAGCAGTACTTC	CASSLTVGYEQYF
TRBD1	.	TRBJ1-3	TRBV25-1	TGTGCCAGCAGTGCCAGGGGGTCCTCTGGAAACACCATATATTTT	CASSARGSSGNTIYF
.	.	TRBJ2-2	TRBV10-3	TGTGCCATCAGTGAGCGGGAGACCACCGGGGAGCTGTTTTTT	CAISERETTGELFF
TRBD2	.	TRBJ2-3	TRBV29-1	TGCAGCGTCCCCTGGACTAGCGGGAGGGATACGCAGTATTTT	CSVPWTSGRDTQYF
.	.	TRBJ2-7	TRBV21-1	TGTGCCGCCGGGCAAAGCGAGCAGTACTTC	CAAGQSEQYF
.	.	TRBJ2-2	TRBV10-3	TGTGCCATCAGTGAGGTCGGGAGCACCGGGGAGCTGTTTTTT	CAISEVGSTGELFF
.	.	TRBJ1-2	TRBV27	TGTGCCAGCAGCCCCCATCAAACCGGTGGCTACACCTTC	CASSPHQTGGYTF
.	.	TRBJ1-5	TRBV6-4	TGTGCCAGCAGTGTCGGGCCGAATCAGCCCCAGCATTTT	CASSVGPNQPQHF
TRBD2	.	TRBJ2-5	TRBV5-1	TGCGCCAGCACCTTGCGGGGGGGACGGGGGGAAGAGACCCAGTACTTC	CASTLRGGRGEETQYF
.	.	TRBJ1-2	TRBV6-1	TGTGCCAGCAGTCCGGAGTTCGACTATGGCTACACCTTC	CASSPEFDYGYTF
TRBD2	.	TRBJ2-7	TRBV5-1	TGCGCCAGCAGCTTGGGACTAGCGGGACCCGGGGAGCAGTACTTC	CASSLGLAGPGEQYF
.	.	TRBJ2-5	TRBV30	TGTGCCTGGAGTGACCTAGCGAGCCAAGAGACCCAGTACTTC	CAWSDLASQETQYF
TRBD1	.	TRBJ2-7	TRBV20-1	TGCAGTGCCATCGACAGGGGGGGACAGTACTTC	CSAIDRGGQYF
.	few	TRBJ1-1	TRBV7-2	TGTGCCAGCAGCTTAGGTAGGAACACTGAAGCTTTCTTT	CASSLGRNTEAFF
.	.	TRBJ2-7	TRBV29-1	TGCAGCGTTGAAGATATGGGACGGTCCTCCTACGAGCAGTACTTC	CSVEDMGRSSYEQYF
TRBD1	.	TRBJ2-2	TRBV18	TGTGCCAGCTCACCGGGACAGGGGAACACCGGGGAGCTGTTTTTT	CASSPGQGNTGELFF
TRBD1	.	TRBJ2-2	TRBV18	TGTGCCAGCTCACCTCAGACAGGGATTATCACCGGGGAGCTGTTTTTT	CASSPQTGIITGELFF
TRBD2	once	TRBJ2-5	TRBV10-3	TGTGCCATCAGTGAGGTAGCGGGAGTTGTGGAGACCCAGTACTTC	CAISEVAGVVETQYF
TRBD2	once	TRBJ2-3	TRBV29-1	TGCAGCGTTGAAGTGGCGGGAGGAGGAACAGATACGCAGTATTTT	CSVEVAGGGTDTQYF
.	.	TRBJ2-3	TRBV4-1	TGCGCCAGCAGCCAAGATAAGCCCCTAGCGAGCACAGATACGCAGTATTTT	CASSQDKPLASTDTQYF
TRBD2	.	TRBJ2-2	TRBV5-1	TGCGCCAGCAGCTTGGTTCTAGCGGGCACCGGGGAGCTGTTTTTT	CASSLVLAGTGELFF
.	.	TRBJ2-2	TRBV6-5	TGTGCCAGCAGCCCCTCTGGGGAGCTGTTTTTT	CASSPSGELFF
TRBD2	.	TRBJ2-1	TRBV4-2	TGTGCCAGCAGCCAAACCGGGACTAGCGGGAGTGGGTCCTACAATGAGCAGTTCTTC	CASSQTGTSGSGSYNEQFF
TRBD2	.	TRBJ2-5	TRBV5-4	TGTGCCAGCAGCCCATCCCCGGGGGTAGCGGGGTTCCAAGAGACCCAGTACTTC	CASSPSPGVAGFQETQYF
.	.	TRBJ1-4	TRBV5-1	TGCGCCAGCAGCTTGGGACAGATCAATGAAAAACTGTTTTTT	CASSLGQINEKLFF
.	.	TRBJ1-1	TRBV19	TGTGCCAGTAGTGAGGGGATGAACACTGAAGCTTTCTTT	CASSEGMNTEAFF
TRBD1	.	TRBJ2-7	TRBV5-1	TGCGCCAGCAGCTTGGCAGCCGGGACAGGGACCTACGAGCAGTACTTC	CASSLAAGTGTYEQYF
TRBD2	.	TRBJ2-1	TRBV5-1	TGCGCCAGCAGCTTGGGCTTAGCGGGAGGAGTTAACAATGAGCAGTTCTTC	CASSLGLAGGVNNEQFF
TRBD2	.	TRBJ2-1	TRBV5-5	TGTGCCAGCAGCTACATAAGCGGGAACAATGAGCAGTTCTTC	CASSYISGNNEQFF
TRBD2	.	TRBJ2-5	TRBV4-1	TGCGCCAGCAGCCAGCGAGCGGGAGGGCCATTACGGGAGACCCAGTACTTC	CASSQRAGGPLRETQYF
.	.	TRBJ2-4	TRBV6-5	TGTGCCAGCAGTAAACGGGGGTCCGCCAAAAACATTCAGTACTTC	CASSKRGSAKNIQYF
.	.	TRBJ2-7	TRBV5-1	TGCGCCAGCAGCTTGGCCCCTGACATTACATACGAGCAGTACTTC	CASSLAPDITYEQYF
.	.	TRBJ2-7	TRBV5-4	TGTGCCAGCAGCTTGTCTGGGACCGTATCCTACGAGCAGTACTTC	CASSLSGTVSYEQYF
TRBD1	.	TRBJ1-2	TRBV2	TGTGCCAGCAGTGAAGTGGGACAGGGCCTCCCCACCTTC	CASSEVGQGLPTF
TRBD2	.	TRBJ2-1	TRBV2	TGTGCCACCGAGCGGGAGAGTGGCAATGAGCAGTTCTTC	CATERESGNEQFF
.	.	TRBJ2-7	TRBV30	TGTGCCTGGAGGCCGCGTGAGGAGCAGTACTTC	CAWRPREEQYF
.	.	TRBJ2-7	TRBV15	TGTGCCACCAGCAGAGGTATTAAGGAACTAGGCCCCTACGAGCAGTACTTC	CATSRGIKELGPYEQYF
TRBD1	few	TRBJ1-5	TRBV6-5	TGTGCCAGCAGTTACTCGGGACAGGGTAGCAATCAGCCCCAGCATTTT	CASSYSGQGSNQPQHF
.	.	TRBJ1-2	TRBV7-2	TGTGCCAGCAGCTCCTTACCCACCCGAGGGGCGGGTGGCTACACCTTC	CASSSLPTRGAGGYTF
TRBD1	.	TRBJ1-4	TRBV2	TGTGCCAGCTGGAGGGACAGAACTAATGAAAAACTGTTTTTT	CASWRDRTNEKLFF
TRBD1	.	TRBJ2-7	TRBV7-7	TGTGCCAGCAGCATGGGCAGGGGGCACTCCTACGAGCAGTACTTC	CASSMGRGHSYEQYF
TRBD2	.	TRBJ2-4	TRBV6-5	TGTGCCAGCAGAAGAGGGAGGGCTTGGGACATTCAGTACTTC	CASRRGRAWDIQYF
TRBD2	.	TRBJ2-7	TRBV14	TGTGCCAGCAGCCAGAAAGCGGGAGGCACCTACGAGCAGTACTTC	CASSQKAGGTYEQYF
TRBD2	.	TRBJ2-1	TRBV18	TGTGCCAGCTCACCACCCGCGACTAGCCGGAATGAGCAGTTCTTC	CASSPPATSRNEQFF
.	.	TRBJ1-4	TRBV5-6	TGTGCCAGCAGCTTGGACCCCCACAGGGTTGGGGATGAAAAACTGTTTTTT	CASSLDPHRVGDEKLFF
.	.	TRBJ1-1	TRBV2	TGTGCCAGCAGTGAAGGCAGGGCGGTTGGAGCTTTCTTT	CASSEGRAVGAFF